One sample yielded the 16 T cell receptor beta chains listed below, sequenced in a study of regulatory T cells in long-lasting Graves disease. Time point described: persistent/refractory GD, antithyroid drugs over 5 years with positive TRAb. With RNA extracted from PBMCs as input, the TCR library was made. According to the study, TCR beta libraries were built with iRepertoire HTBI primers and CDR3-region Arm-PCR. TCRdb passed the multiplex PCR reads through MiXCR, listing each CDR3 protein once. Of about 460,000 distinct CDR3 sequences listed, about 20% are singletons. Sequenced material: peripheral blood mononuclear cells (PBMCs), taken when the disease was refractory, from a patient treated with antithyroid drugs. These receptors originate from a female donor with Graves disease.

A few counts support this clonotype. V is TRBV6-1 and J is TRBJ2-2; 9 bases map to TRBD1. The CDR3 is 15 amino acids. V dropped 6 bases and J dropped 7; count of bases not matched to a gene: 9. Germline CDR1 and CDR2: MNHNS and SASEGT. Written as DNA, the CDR3 is TGTGCCAGCAGAGCCGGGACAGGGTTCGGCGGGGAGCTGTTTTTT. Encoded protein: CASRAGTGFGGELFF.

About this clonotype itself: Sequence at one end of the junction differs from germline and may be a read error. The CDR3 region has the DNA TGTGCCAGCACCCTGCTAGCGGGAGACACCGGGGGGCTGTTTTTT. Residues: CASTLLAGDTGGLFF. The J gene is TRBJ2-2, the V gene TRBV6-1, with 10 nucleotides matching TRBD2. The CDR3 has 15 residues. The germline gives CDR1 MNHNS, CDR2 SASEGT.

This clonotype was seen repeatedly, ten times or more. This sequence joins TRBV11-2 and TRBJ2-5, with 10 bases aligning to TRBD2. The V and J ends lost 3 bases and 0 bases, in that order; junction bases with no gene match: 4. This CDR3 has 16 residues. CDR1 and CDR2 from the germline V gene are SGHAT and FQNNGV. The CDR3 DNA follows: TGTGCCAGCAGCTTCGGACTAGCGGATTACCAAGAGACCCAGTACTTC. The encoded protein is CASSFGLADYQETQYF.

This clonotype was seen many times. The gene calls are TRBV20-1 and TRBJ1-1, with D possibly matching TRBD1 (5 bases). Deletions cut 4 bases from V and 5 bases from J, with 14 bases between. This CDR3 region has 13 residues. Germline V gives CDR1 DFQATT, CDR2 SNEGSKA (reference sequence). The CDR3 is CSATHWGETEAFF. The CDR3 nucleotides read TGCAGTGCTACCCATTGGGGGGAAACTGAAGCTTTCTTT.

In its sample, this clonotype was seen many times. The chain joins TRBV6-1 to TRBJ1-5; TRBD1 matches at 7 bases. The germline V gene has CDR1 MNHNS and CDR2 SASEGT. V lost 5 bases and J lost 3; bases outside the gene matches: 7. CDR3 length: 15 residues. The CDR3 sequence is CASSPGQAINQPQHF. The CDR3 DNA reads TGTGCCAGCAGTCCCGGACAGGCTATCAATCAGCCCCAGCATTTT.

The J gene is TRBJ1-5, the V gene TRBV12-3 or TRBV12-4, with D possibly matching TRBD1 (5 bases). The CDR3 sequence is 14 residues long. The V end lost 5 bases, the J end lost 7 bases, and 15 bases lay between the germline ends. Here the CDR3 DNA reads TGTGCCAGCAGTCAAGGGGTTCCCGGGCAGCCCCAGCATTTT. Protein: CASSQGVPGQPQHF.

This clonotype was counted only a few times. The chain recombines TRBV20-1 with TRBJ2-2; possible D gene TRBD2, 6 bases. The germline CDR1 and CDR2 sequences are DFQATT and SNEGSKA (reference sequence). The germline V and J ends were trimmed by 5 bases and 4 bases, with 14 bases remaining between them. The CDR3 totals 14 residues. Written as DNA, the CDR3 is TGCAGTGCTCCCCGGGGGAGTAGCACCGGGGAGCTGTTTTTT. Protein sequence: CSAPRGSSTGELFF.

This clonotype was counted at least ten times. The gene calls are TRBV12-3 or TRBV12-4 and TRBJ1-2; D possibly corresponds to TRBD1 (6 bases). V lost 1 base to trimming and J lost 7 bases, with 10 bases between them. The CDR3 runs 13 residues. CDR3 in amino acids: CASSLDRAVGYTF. CDR3 sequence (DNA): TGTGCCAGCAGTTTAGACAGGGCTGTTGGCTACACCTTC.

This clonotype was recorded a few times. The V and J genes are TRBV11-3 and TRBJ2-1, with D unclear. This CDR3 spans 12 amino acids. Looked up from germline, CDR1 is SGHNT and CDR2 is YENEEA. V lost 5 bases to trimming and J lost 8 bases, with 10 bases between them. CDR3 bases: TGTGCCAGCAGCCAGTCTTTCCATGAGCAGTTCTTC. It codes for CASSQSFHEQFF.

Many counts were recorded for this clonotype. The chain recombines TRBV2 with TRBJ1-2; D ambiguous. The germline V gene has CDR1 SNHLY and CDR2 FYNNEI. V dropped 2 bases and J dropped 2 bases, with 9 bases sitting between them. The CDR3 covers 14 residues. CDR3: CASSESGGNYGYTF. The CDR3 DNA sequence: TGTGCCAGCAGTGAAAGTGGTGGAAACTATGGCTACACCTTC.

For this clonotype: A read error is possible here, since a much larger clone lies one base away. In DNA form, the CDR3 reads TGTGCCAGCAGTTTACAAGGGAGTGGGGTCTATAGCTACACCTTC. This sequence encodes CASSLQGSGVYSYTF. The chain links TRBV12-3 or TRBV12-4 to TRBJ1-2; D gene ambiguous. The CDR3 is made up of 15 amino acids.

The sample holds many counts of this clonotype. Written as DNA, the CDR3 is TGTGCCAGCAGCCAAGGTATCCACTCTGGGGCCAACGTCCTGACTTTC. Residues: CASSQGIHSGANVLTF. The chain joins TRBV3-1 to TRBJ2-6; D gene unclear. V was trimmed by 1 base and J by 0 bases, leaving 7 bases between them. From germline, CDR1 is LGHDT and CDR2 YNNKEL (reference sequence). The CDR3 has 16 residues.

The V gene is TRBV19, the J gene TRBJ2-3, with 11 bases that match TRBD2. Germline trimming cut 6 bases from V and 5 bases from J; bases unmatched to any gene: 4. The V gene's germline CDR1 is LNHDA and CDR2 SQIVND (reference sequence). This CDR3 has 14 residues. The CDR3 DNA reads as TGTGCCAGTAGCCTGCTAGCGGGGGGAGATACGCAGTATTTT. Its protein is CASSLLAGGDTQYF.

The chain links TRBV20-1 to TRBJ2-2, with 9 bases that match TRBD2. CDR3 length: 18 residues. CDR1 is DFQATT, CDR2 SNEGSKA, per germline (reference sequence). The junction had 10 bases not matched to a gene; V was cut back by 0 bases and J by 2 bases. CDR3 DNA: TGCAGTGCTAGAGATACGGCGGCTAGCGGGGTTAACACCGGGGAGCTGTTTTTT. This codes for CSARDTAASGVNTGELFF.

This clonotype was found many times. The V and J genes are TRBV2 and TRBJ2-5; 7 nucleotides align to TRBD1. The CDR3 is 15 amino acids. The V segment lost 6 bases and the J segment 0 bases; nucleotides outside the gene matches: 7. Germline values: CDR1 SNHLY, CDR2 FYNNEI. The CDR3 is CASRKQGTNQETQYF. CDR3 in DNA: TGTGCCAGCAGGAAACAGGGGACAAACCAAGAGACCCAGTACTTC.

The chain employs TRBV30 and TRBJ2-2; 7 nucleotides align to TRBD1. Germline loops: CDR1 GTSNPN, CDR2 SVGIG (reference sequence). The trim removed 0 bases at V and 5 bases at J, leaving 3 bases unmatched. This CDR3 has 14 amino acids. CDR3 residues: CAWSVGQATGELFF. CDR3 in DNA: TGTGCCTGGAGTGTCGGACAGGCGACCGGGGAGCTGTTTTTT. Variable domain in full (rest from reference TRBV30 and TRBJ2-2): SQTIHQWPATLVQPVGSPLSLECTVEGTSNPNLYWYRQAAGRGLQLLFYSVGIGQISSEVPQNLSASRPQDRQFILSSKKLLLSDSGFYLCAWSVGQATGELFFGEGSRLTVL.